The clone carrying this T cell receptor (beta chain) was found a few times. The antigen is not known. The data belong to a study of cytomegalovirus exposure and HLA in healthy donors. This CDR3 spans 13 amino acids. CDR1 MNHNS and CDR2 SASEGT come from the germline V gene. V dropped 3 bases and J dropped 3 bases, with 9 bases sitting between them. Broader study findings: Analysis performed later found under 20,000 TCR beta sequences associated with HLA alleles at 0.05 false discovery rate. The study designated roughly 160 TCR beta chains cytomegalovirus-associated. Exclusion applied to some V segments, including TRBV6-2 and TRBV6-3, as they were indistinguishable.

The PCR ran on 60 Vbeta and 13 Jbeta primers. The data were produced by immunoSEQ multiplex PCR, yet TCRdb's version contains in-frame clones alone and is incomplete. Of some 80,000 clones detected, around 78% appear once; the ten largest clones hold approximately 1.6%. Everyone who donated was a healthy bone marrow donor. This TCR was recovered from a man aged 40-49 years in good health and CMV-seronegative. Sequenced input: PBMCs. The chain employs TRBV6-1 and TRBJ2-7; a possible D gene is TRBD2 (6 bases). The CDR3 bases are TGTGCCAGCAGTGAGCGGGAAGTCTACGAGCAGTACTTC. This encodes CASSEREVYEQYF.